These 13 T cell receptor beta chains were sequenced from one sample in a study of Ad26.COV2.S vaccination and SARS-CoV-2 variants (dated by TCRdb to about 2021). Interpreted using the paper, the treatment or condition label stands for: some 20 received Ad26.COV2.S at low or high dose, single or two shots; five or six received placebo; per-sample allocation not given. Repertoires of vaccine and placebo recipients were sequenced from samples taken on day 63 after the first injection. Library preparation employed the immunoSEQ multiplex PCR assay. TCRdb mirrors the immuneACCESS table, restricted to in-frame sequences. Some clones are absent from its copies; in checked studies, under half trace to an unresolved V gene, and the reason for the others is unknown. The sample yields about 400,000 clones; around nine tenths were counted once. The ten top clones hold around 3.6% of the sample. Sequences were derived from peripheral blood, sampled in a trial of Ad26.COV2.S vaccine versus placebo. The receptors shown here come from a person between 18 and 65 years old who received the Ad26.COV2.S COVID-19 vaccine or a placebo.

This chain links TRBV5-1 with TRBJ1-1; no clear D. Germline lookup yields CDR1 SGHRS and CDR2 YFSETQ. This CDR3 spans 15 amino acids. The germline V and J ends were trimmed by 5 bases and 3 bases, with 17 bases remaining between them. The CDR3 nucleotides are TGCGCCAGCAGTCTCTCGTTAAGTAGGGACACTGAAGCTTTCTTT. Its protein is CASSLSLSRDTEAFF.

CDR3 residues: CAWNTGGLSTDTQYF. CDR3 DNA: TGTGCCTGGAATACAGGGGGCCTCTCAACAGATACGCAGTATTTT. V is TRBV30 and J is TRBJ2-3; TRBD1 aligns across 9 bases. Trimming at V came to 4 bases and at J to 3 bases, leaving 8 bases not matched to a gene. Per the germline V gene, CDR1 is GTSNPN and CDR2 is SVGIG (reference sequence). The CDR3 is made up of 15 amino acids.

The chain has TRBV18 and TRBJ2-5, with D maybe TRBD1 (6 bases). Germline loops: CDR1 KGHSH, CDR2 LQKENI. This CDR3 is built from 13 residues. V shed 3 bases and J shed 5 bases, with 10 bases lying between them. The CDR3, as DNA: TGTGCCAGCTCACCTACAGGGTCGGAGACCCAGTACTTC. This sequence encodes CASSPTGSETQYF.

CDR3 coding DNA: TGTGCCAGCAGCCCGTTTCTGGGGGACACTGAAGCTTTCTTT. Amino acids: CASSPFLGDTEAFF. The genes are TRBV7-9 and TRBJ1-1, with a weak D call TRBD1 (5 bases). With 5 bases removed from V and 3 bases from J, the gap between germline ends came to 13 bases. The CDR3 length is 14 residues. The V gene's germline CDR1 is SEHNR and CDR2 FQNEAQ (reference sequence).

J is TRBJ2-1 and V is TRBV11-3; D unclear. The germline V gene has CDR1 SGHNT and CDR2 YENEEA. The ends were cut back, 5 bases at V and 2 bases at J, with 7 bases in the middle. CDR3 size: 13 residues. The CDR3 DNA follows: TGTGCCAGCAGCCCTCAGCCCTACAATGAGCAGTTCTTC. Translation gives CASSPQPYNEQFF.

This clone turned up a few times. The V and J genes are TRBV27 and TRBJ2-7; D gene unclear. The CDR3 totals 15 residues. Deletions cut 6 bases from V and 6 bases from J, with 21 bases between. Looked up from germline, CDR1 is MNHEY and CDR2 is SMNVEV (reference sequence). CDR3 sequence (DNA): TGTGCCAGCAGGTCCTCGGTGGCAGCATCGGGCGAGCAGTACTTC. It is translated as CASRSSVAASGEQYF.

The chain has TRBV7-3 and TRBJ2-2; 9 bases align to TRBD1. The germline V gene encodes CDR1 SGHTA and CDR2 FQGTGA. V shed 4 bases, J shed 6 bases, and the junction held 12 bases outside the gene matches. This CDR3 contains 17 residues. The CDR3 loop is CASSSAPGQGKSGELFF. The CDR3 nucleotides read TGTGCCAGCAGCTCAGCCCCGGGACAGGGCAAATCCGGGGAGCTGTTTTTT.

The CDR3: CASSYPTAYEQYF. Written as DNA, the CDR3 is TGTGCCAGCAGTTACCCGACGGCCTACGAGCAGTACTTC. This chain uses TRBV6-6 with TRBJ2-7, with D unclear. Looked up from germline, CDR1 is MNHNY and CDR2 is SVGAGI (reference sequence). CDR3 length equals 13 residues. V lost 2 bases and J lost 2, with 7 bases in between.

The sample holds one count of this clone. This chain links TRBV27 with TRBJ2-7; D not certain. In germline, CDR1 is MNHEY, CDR2 SMNVEV (reference sequence). The CDR3 loop spans 13 amino acids. V was clipped by 2 bases and J by 3 bases, with 8 bases between them. CDR3 nucleotide sequence: TGTGCCAGCAGTTTAGCCCCCGACTACGAGCAGTACTTC. As protein: CASSLAPDYEQYF.

The V call is TRBV7-2, the J call TRBJ2-2, with a weak D call TRBD2 (6 bases). The CDR3 is 17 amino acids. The germline V and J ends were trimmed by 5 bases and 4 bases, with 20 bases remaining between them. From germline, CDR1 is SGHTA and CDR2 FQGNSA. CDR3: CASSPRDSGGGTGELFF. DNA for the CDR3: TGTGCCAGCAGCCCCCGGGACTCAGGTGGGGGCACCGGGGAGCTGTTTTTT.

The V gene is TRBV20-1, the J gene TRBJ1-2; the D gene is possibly TRBD1 (5 bases). CDR1 and CDR2 from the germline V gene are DFQATT and SNEGSKA (reference sequence). Trimming pared 1 base from V and 13 bases from J, leaving 13 bases between. This CDR3 is 11 amino acids long. CDR3 nucleotides: TGCAGTGCTAGAGTCGGCAGGGAGGGCACCTTC. Translating gives CSARVGREGTF.

V is TRBV28 and J is TRBJ1-6, with D possibly being TRBD1 (6 bases). V lost 2 bases and J 5 bases, leaving 10 bases between the germline ends. The CDR3 runs 15 residues. Germline assignment: CDR1 MDHEN and CDR2 SYDVKM. CDR3 DNA sequence: TGTGCCAGCAGTTTAAGGGGGACCCATAATTCACCCCTCCACTTT. This encodes CASSLRGTHNSPLHF. Based on the CDR3 plus reference TRBV28 and TRBJ1-6, the full variable domain is DVKVTQSSRYLVKRTGEKVFLECVQDMDHENMFWYRQDPGLGLRLIYFSYDVKMKEKGDIPEGYSVSREKKERFSLILESASTNQTSMYLCASSLRGTHNSPLHFGNGTRLTVT.

The chain is built from TRBV15 and TRBJ2-1; D is unresolved. This CDR3 comprises 17 residues. Per germline, CDR1 LNHNV and CDR2 YYDKDF (reference sequence). V dropped 3 bases and J dropped 5 bases, with 20 bases sitting between them. The CDR3 spells CATSSPHRTGPHNEQFF. The CDR3 DNA is TGTGCCACCAGCAGTCCCCATCGCACCGGACCCCACAATGAGCAGTTCTTC.